This entry lists 26 T cell receptor beta chains sequenced from one sample in a study of blood T cell repertoires in COVID-19. Data came from immunoSEQ multiplex PCR; TCRdb stores just in-frame clones and leaves some out. The repertoire holds about 160,000 clones, with 70% to 90% as singletons. The sequencing input was peripheral blood. Source of these receptors: a woman aged 45-65 years with COVID-19, enrolled during active disease.

The chain is built from TRBV28 and TRBJ2-7; no clear D gene. The length of the CDR3 is 14 residues. Germline CDR1 reads MDHEN; CDR2 reads SYDVKM. V lost 1 base and J lost 0, with 7 bases in between. The CDR3: CASSLFTSSYEQYF. As DNA, the CDR3 is TGTGCCAGCAGTTTATTTACCAGCTCCTACGAGCAGTACTTC.

The V call is TRBV6-6, the J call TRBJ1-6; unclear D gene. Germline V CDR1 and CDR2: MNHNY, SVGAGI (reference sequence). Trimming left V 0 bases short and J 6 bases short, with 6 bases between. The CDR3 is 14 amino acids. The CDR3 nucleotides read TGTGCCAGCAGTTACTCAGGGAGTAATTCACCCCTCCACTTT. Amino acid sequence: CASSYSGSNSPLHF.

V usage is TRBV4-3 and J usage is TRBJ2-5; the match to TRBD2 covers 14 bases. Germline V gives CDR1 LGHNA, CDR2 YSLEER. The CDR3 runs 15 residues. V lost 3 bases and J lost 4; bases outside the gene matches: 1. CDR3 sequence (DNA): TGCGCCAGCAGCCAGACTAGCGGGGGGGCAGAGACCCAGTACTTC. Translated: CASSQTSGGAETQYF.

On this clone itself: Distinct nucleotide sequences in the sample also encode this CDR3. V usage is TRBV7-2 and J usage is TRBJ2-1; no definite D call. CDR3 length: 15 amino acids. Per the germline V gene, CDR1 is SGHTA and CDR2 is FQGNSA. Trimming removed 0 bases at V and 0 bases at J, with 6 bases between. CDR3 region: CASSLAASSYNEQFF. Here the CDR3 DNA reads TGTGCCAGCAGCTTAGCAGCGAGCTCCTACAATGAGCAGTTCTTC.

The genes are TRBV9 and TRBJ2-5, with TRBD2 identical over 8 bases. V was clipped by 3 bases and J by 4 bases; unmatched bases: 8. The CDR3 runs to 15 residues. CDR1 and CDR2 (germline): SGDLS, YYNGEE. CDR3 DNA sequence: TGTGCCAGCAGCGCGGAAATAGCGGGGAGAGAGACCCAGTACTTC. It yields the protein CASSAEIAGRETQYF.

The chain couples TRBV6-5 to TRBJ1-3, with D tentatively TRBD1 (6 bases). Germline V gene sequence: CDR1 MNHEY, CDR2 SVGAGI. V lost 2 bases to trimming and J lost 3 bases, with 14 bases between them. CDR3 length: 16 residues. This CDR3 reads CASSYAWGRGGNTIYF. CDR3 bases: TGTGCCAGCAGTTACGCTTGGGGGCGCGGTGGAAACACCATATATTTT.

This clone showed up just once. The chain uses TRBV2 and TRBJ1-1; TRBD1 agrees at 7 bases. The length of the CDR3 is 13 residues. Germline V CDR1 and CDR2: SNHLY, FYNNEI. V lost 5 bases to trimming and J lost 4 bases; unmatched junction nucleotides: 4. CDR3 protein: CASSPTGITEAFF. In nucleotides, the CDR3 is TGTGCCAGCAGTCCGACAGGGATCACTGAAGCTTTCTTT.

This chain joins TRBV7-6 and TRBJ2-1; tentatively, D is TRBD2 (5 bases). The CDR3 totals 16 residues. The ends were cut back, 5 bases at V and 5 bases at J, with 19 bases in the middle. The germline V gene has CDR1 SGHVS and CDR2 FNYEAQ. The CDR3 bases are TGTGCCAGCAGCCCAGACTACAGCTATTCTAACAATGAGCAGTTCTTC. It yields the protein CASSPDYSYSNNEQFF.

In the case of this clone: The junction departs from germline at one end; a sequencing error may be responsible. V and J are TRBV20-1 and TRBJ2-7; D is possibly TRBD1 (6 bases). Per the germline V gene, CDR1 is DFQATT and CDR2 is SNEGSKA (reference sequence). The CDR3 has 11 residues. The CDR3 nucleotides are TGCAGTGCTAGAGATGAGGCAGGGGTGCACTTC. Translating it yields CSARDEAGVHF.

The gene calls are TRBV7-2 and TRBJ2-2, with 8 bases lining up with TRBD1. V shed 6 bases, J shed 1 base, and the junction held 7 bases outside the gene matches. This CDR3 has 16 residues. The germline CDR1 and CDR2 sequences are SGHTA and FQGNSA. The CDR3 spells CASRLSGTGNTGELFF. Written as DNA, the CDR3 is TGTGCCAGCAGGCTATCCGGGACAGGGAACACCGGGGAGCTGTTTTTT. The variable domain in full, completed from reference TRBV7-2 and TRBJ2-2, reads GAGVSQSPSNKVTEKGKDVELRCDPISGHTALYWYRQSLGQGLEFLIYFQGNSAPDKSGLPSDRFSAERTGGSVSTLTIQRTQQEDSAVYLCASRLSGTGNTGELFFGEGSRLTVL.

In regard to this clone: The identical CDR3 is also encoded by other nucleotide sequences in the sample. The CDR3 region has the DNA TGTGCCAGCAGTTCGGCCTACGAGCAGTACTTC. Its protein is CASSSAYEQYF. This chain uses TRBV27 with TRBJ2-7; the D is unclear. This CDR3 spans 11 amino acids. Germline V lookup: CDR1 MNHEY, CDR2 SMNVEV (reference sequence). V lost 4 bases to trimming and J lost 2 bases, with 3 bases between them.

V gene TRBV3-1 (or the pseudogene TRBV3-2) combines with J gene TRBJ1-2; 11 bases fit TRBD1. V lost 1 base to trimming and J lost 12 bases; unmatched junction nucleotides: 7. Germline V gives CDR1 LGHDT, CDR2 YNNKEL (reference sequence). The CDR3 length is 14 residues. CDR3 residues: CASSQGTGGGPDTF. DNA for the CDR3: TGTGCCAGCAGCCAAGGGACAGGGGGCGGTCCGGACACCTTC.

The count of this clone is one. The junction departs from the called germline gene at one end, perhaps through a read error. V gene TRBV18 combines with J gene TRBJ2-1, with 7 bases matching TRBD2. The CDR3 is made up of 15 amino acids. Per the germline V gene, CDR1 is KGHSH and CDR2 is LQKENI. This chain's CDR3 is CATSTAGSSYNEQFF. The CDR3 DNA reads as TGTGCCACCTCAACAGCGGGGAGCTCCTACAATGAGCAGTTCTTC.

V gene TRBV19 combines with J gene TRBJ1-1; D gene unclear. The CDR3 is 12 amino acids. With 7 bases removed from V and 1 base from J, the gap between germline ends came to 7 bases. CDR1 is LNHDA and CDR2 is SQIVND in the germline V gene (reference sequence). CDR3 sequence: CASTAGNTEAFF. The CDR3, as DNA: TGTGCCAGTACGGCGGGGAACACTGAAGCTTTCTTT.

This clone appeared a single time. V is TRBV10-3 and J is TRBJ1-5; D perhaps matches TRBD1 (6 bases). The CDR3 is 13 residues long. Trimming removed 5 bases at V and 4 bases at J, with 9 bases between. CDR1 is ENHRY, CDR2 SYGVKD, per germline. The CDR3 nucleotides read TGTGCCATCAGTAGGACAGAAAATCAGCCCCAGCATTTT. Its protein is CAISRTENQPQHF.

The chain joins TRBV5-1 to TRBJ2-2, with TRBD1 identical over 11 bases. The CDR3 covers 17 residues. Unmatched junction bases numbered 11, after V lost 3 bases and J lost 7 bases. Germline V lookup: CDR1 SGHRS, CDR2 YFSETQ. CDR3 nucleotide sequence: TGCGCCAGCAGCTACTCTCCCGGGACAGGGGGGATCGGGGAGCTGTTTTTT. Amino acid sequence: CASSYSPGTGGIGELFF.

This clone has only one observation. This rearrangement joins TRBV28 to TRBJ2-7, with TRBD1 as a possible D gene (6 bases). Germline CDR1 is MDHEN and CDR2 is SYDVKM. The CDR3 consists of 14 residues. V gave up 2 bases and J gave up 5 bases, with 13 bases separating them. Written as DNA, the CDR3 is TGTGCCAGCAGTTTAGCAGGGGCCGTCCACGAGCAGTACTTC. Translation gives CASSLAGAVHEQYF. Together with reference TRBV28 and TRBJ2-7, the CDR3 gives the full variable domain: DVKVTQSSRYLVKRTGEKVFLECVQDMDHENMFWYRQDPGLGLRLIYFSYDVKMKEKGDIPEGYSVSREKKERFSLILESASTNQTSMYLCASSLAGAVHEQYFGPGTRLTVT.

The rearrangement uses TRBV5-1 and TRBJ1-4, with a possible D match to TRBD1 (6 bases). This CDR3 spans 14 amino acids. V was clipped by 0 bases and J by 7 bases, with 10 bases between them. CDR1 and CDR2 from the germline V gene are SGHRS and YFSETQ. This CDR3 reads CASSLVQGSEKLFF. The CDR3 coding sequence is TGCGCCAGCAGCTTGGTTCAGGGGTCTGAAAAACTGTTTTTT.

The chain carries TRBV11-3 and TRBJ2-1; D is perhaps TRBD1 (6 bases). This CDR3 region has 15 residues. Germline CDR1 SGHNT, CDR2 YENEEA. Trimming left V 0 bases short and J 8 bases short, with 14 bases between. This chain's CDR3 is CASSLDAGVGYEQFF. CDR3 sequence (DNA): TGTGCCAGCAGCTTAGACGCAGGGGTTGGTTATGAGCAGTTCTTC. Together with reference TRBV11-3 and TRBJ2-1, the CDR3 gives the full variable domain: EAGVVQSPRYKIIEKKQPVAFWCNPISGHNTLYWYLQNLGQGPELLIRYENEEAVDDSQLPKDRFSAERLKGVDSTLKIQPAELGDSAVYLCASSLDAGVGYEQFFGPGTRLTVL.

The chain couples TRBV7-2 to TRBJ2-1, with TRBD1 matching over 7 bases. Germline V gives CDR1 SGHTA, CDR2 FQGNSA. V gave up 1 base and J gave up 4 bases; unmatched junction bases: 4. The CDR3 has 15 residues. For the CDR3, the DNA is TGTGCCAGCAGCTTAGGGACAGGTGATTACAATGAGCAGTTCTTC. Encoded protein: CASSLGTGDYNEQFF.

V and J are TRBV24-1 and TRBJ2-2; TRBD1 agrees at 9 bases. V lost 7 bases, J lost 3 bases, and 5 bases stayed unmatched. The V gene's germline CDR1 is KGHDR and CDR2 SFDVKD. This CDR3 spans 15 amino acids. The DNA for the CDR3 is TGTGCCACCAGACAGGGGGCTCGGGACACCGGGGAGCTGTTTTTT. Its translation is CATRQGARDTGELFF.

The chain uses TRBV3-1 (or the pseudogene TRBV3-2) and TRBJ1-5; D is possibly TRBD1 (6 bases). Germline V CDR1 and CDR2: LGHDT, YNNKEL (reference sequence). The CDR3 sequence is 13 residues long. V lost 8 bases to trimming and J lost 3 bases, with 11 bases between them. Here the CDR3 reads CASAGALNQPQHF. CDR3 nucleotides: TGTGCCAGCGCGGGGGCCCTCAATCAGCCCCAGCATTTT.

The J gene is TRBJ1-1, the V gene TRBV24-1; D not resolved. Trimming removed 6 bases from V and 7 bases from J, with 14 bases in between. The CDR3 is 13 amino acids. Germline V gives CDR1 KGHDR, CDR2 SFDVKD. As DNA, the CDR3 is TGTGCCACCAGTAGCGGGGTTGCGGGTGAAGCTTTCTTT. Translating gives CATSSGVAGEAFF.

The V gene is TRBV28, the J gene TRBJ1-2; 9 bases align to TRBD1. The CDR3 is made up of 16 amino acids. V trimming: 4 bases; J trimming: 6 bases; junction bases outside the gene matches: 12. Germline lookup yields CDR1 MDHEN and CDR2 SYDVKM. The CDR3: CASSSPGQGEGDGYTF. In DNA form, the CDR3 reads TGTGCCAGCAGTTCACCGGGACAGGGAGAGGGGGATGGCTACACCTTC.

This clone is a singleton in its sample. The chain recombines TRBV7-3 with TRBJ2-2, with TRBD1 as a possible D gene (6 bases). The CDR3 totals 14 residues. V was pared by 4 bases and J by 7 bases, with 13 bases between. Germline V gene data show CDR1 as SGHTA and CDR2 as FQGTGA. The CDR3 protein is CASSWGPDSGELFF. CDR3 nucleotides: TGTGCCAGCAGCTGGGGGCCGGACAGCGGGGAGCTGTTTTTT.

This clone was seen more than once but under ten times. V is TRBV2 and J is TRBJ2-7; 11 bases agree with TRBD2. The V gene's germline CDR1 is SNHLY and CDR2 FYNNEI. Germline trimming cut 8 bases from V and 0 bases from J; bases unmatched to any gene: 9. The CDR3 is made up of 16 amino acids. CDR3 sequence: CASHGTSGFSSYEQYF. CDR3 sequence (DNA): TGTGCCAGCCACGGGACTAGCGGTTTTAGCTCCTACGAGCAGTACTTC.